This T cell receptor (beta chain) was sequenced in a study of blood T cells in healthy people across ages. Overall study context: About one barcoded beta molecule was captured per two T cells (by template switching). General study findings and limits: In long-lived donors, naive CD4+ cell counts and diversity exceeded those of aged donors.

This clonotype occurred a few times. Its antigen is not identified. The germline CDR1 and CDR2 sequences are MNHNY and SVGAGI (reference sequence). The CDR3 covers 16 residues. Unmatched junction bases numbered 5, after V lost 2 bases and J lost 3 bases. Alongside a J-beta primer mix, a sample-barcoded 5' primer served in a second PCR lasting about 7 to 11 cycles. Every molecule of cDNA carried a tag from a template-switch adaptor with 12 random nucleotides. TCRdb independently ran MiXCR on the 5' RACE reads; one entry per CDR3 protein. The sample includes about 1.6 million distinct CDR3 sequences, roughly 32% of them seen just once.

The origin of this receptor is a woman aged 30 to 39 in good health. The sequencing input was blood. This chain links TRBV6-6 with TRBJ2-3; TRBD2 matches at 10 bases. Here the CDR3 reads CASSYPSGRKTDTQYF. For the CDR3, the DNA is TGTGCCAGCAGTTACCCTAGCGGGAGAAAGACAGATACGCAGTATTTT.